The T cell receptor (beta chain) under discussion was sequenced for a study of T cell responses to AZD1222 COVID-19 vaccine. Study conclusions and caveats: Spike-specific TCRs gained breadth and depth after people received two AZD1222 doses. Just a handful of AZD1222 recipients were seropositive at baseline. Reportedly, nearly half of unique spike TCRs recognized epitopes outside B.1.351/B.1.1.7 mutations.

Per germline, CDR1 SEHNR and CDR2 FQNEAQ (reference sequence). V lost 6 bases and J lost 8, with 16 bases in between. The CDR3 runs to 13 residues. TCRdb's table, derived via immunoSEQ multiplex PCR, lists solely in-frame clones and lacks some. The profile shows 65,000 to 70,000 clones, about four fifths of them singletons. In regard to this clone: What it binds is not known.

This specimen consisted of peripheral blood, obtained on day 0 of AZD1222 vaccination. The chain employs TRBV7-9 and TRBJ1-2, with D possibly matching TRBD1 (5 bases). This sequence originates from an adult in good health. The CDR3 DNA reads TGTGCCAGCAGGCTTGGGGGGTCTGAAGGCTACACCTTC. Its translation is CASRLGGSEGYTF.